The text below deals with one T cell receptor beta chain. Methods used by the authors: It was from reference gene primer amplification that nucleated cell counts were estimated. TCRdb's copy holds only in-frame clones and misses some; the assay was immunoSEQ multiplex PCR. V and J calls and clone size are copied from that table; D and trimming were computed from the DNA. The sample records about 18,000 clones, 80% to 90% being singletons. The CDR3 loop spans 13 amino acids. The germline gives CDR1 SQVTM, CDR2 ANQGSEA. V shed 6 bases and J shed 4 bases, with 12 bases lying between them. These data originate in a study of blood T cell repertoires in COVID-19. Study overall: Acute and convalescent COVID-19 samples came from the United States, Italy and Spain. PBMCs, B-cell-depleted T cells, or T cells were the source of the cDNA or gDNA that made up the material.

The clonotype originates from a man between 60 and 75 years old with active COVID-19. The chain carries TRBV29-1 and TRBJ1-4; D might be TRBD1 (5 bases). Sequenced material: peripheral blood. The CDR3 nucleotides read TGCAGCGTGTTACAGGACATTAATGAAAAACTGTTTTTT. Amino acids: CSVLQDINEKLFF.